The rows below give T cell receptor beta chains drawn from one sample of a study of cytomegalovirus exposure and HLA in healthy donors. Sequencing was performed with immunoSEQ multiplex PCR; in TCRdb, only in-frame clones are kept and a portion is missing. The repertoire holds 150,000 or so clones, roughly 73% seen once, with about 10% in the top ten. Sequencing used PBMCs. These receptors were collected from a man aged 18 to 30 in good health and CMV-seropositive. The CDR3 runs from the conserved cysteine through the conserved F or W. A D gene is named only where the DNA matches it firmly. For some rows the clone size is stated as once, few or many, or as a class when expanded; others skip it.

V gene	D gene	clone size	J gene	CDR3 protein	CDR3 DNA
TRBV9	.	.	TRBJ2-7	CASSVGASQEQYF	TGTGCCAGCAGCGTAGGTGCTAGCCAGGAGCAGTACTTC
TRBV19	.	.	TRBJ2-2	CASLKTGNTGELFF	TGTGCCAGTCTGAAGACAGGGAACACCGGGGAGCTGTTTTTT
TRBV7-3	TRBD1	.	TRBJ2-5	CASSFAGTGDFRGPSETQYF	TGTGCCAGCAGCTTCGCAGGGACAGGGGATTTTAGGGGACCCTCAGAGACCCAGTACTTC
TRBV27	TRBD2	.	TRBJ2-5	CASRSGAGQLQETQYF	TGTGCCAGCAGGAGCGGGGCAGGGCAACTCCAAGAGACCCAGTACTTC
TRBV18	.	.	TRBJ1-1	CASSPLRNTEAFF	TGTGCCAGCTCTCCCCTTCGGAACACTGAAGCTTTCTTT
TRBV7-2	TRBD2	.	TRBJ2-1	CASSQGGLAYGEQFF	TGTGCCAGCAGCCAAGGGGGACTAGCCTACGGTGAGCAGTTCTTC
TRBV5-1	TRBD1	.	TRBJ1-4	CASSWGQNNEKLFF	TGCGCCAGCAGCTGGGGACAGAACAATGAAAAACTGTTTTTT
TRBV7-9	.	.	TRBJ1-2	CASSLGLAGDF	TGTGCCAGCAGCTTAGGATTGGCCGGGGACTTC
TRBV27	TRBD1	.	TRBJ1-2	CASRKTGENGYTF	TGTGCCAGCAGAAAAACAGGGGAGAATGGCTACACCTTC
TRBV10-3	TRBD1	.	TRBJ2-3	CATGLGQVTDTQYF	TGTGCCACCGGACTGGGACAGGTCACAGATACGCAGTATTTT
TRBV5-6	TRBD2	.	TRBJ2-3	CASSLVLAGGDTQYF	TGTGCCAGCAGCTTGGTACTAGCGGGGGGAGATACGCAGTATTTT
TRBV7-6	.	.	TRBJ2-3	CASSPSSEADTQYF	TGTGCCAGCAGTCCCTCCTCCGAGGCAGATACGCAGTATTTT
TRBV28	.	once	TRBJ1-5	CASSYRVQPQHF	TGTGCCAGCAGCTACAGGGTCCAGCCCCAGCATTTT
TRBV15	TRBD2	.	TRBJ2-2	CATSGAGVYTGELFF	TGTGCCACCAGCGGCGCGGGGGTGTACACCGGGGAGCTGTTTTTT
TRBV4-2	.	.	TRBJ2-7	CASSPKLDRRSHEQYF	TGTGCCAGCAGCCCCAAACTGGACAGACGAAGCCACGAGCAGTACTTC
TRBV7-9	TRBD1	.	TRBJ1-1	CASSEGGLTEAFF	TGTGCCAGCAGCGAAGGGGGCTTGACTGAAGCTTTCTTT
TRBV30	TRBD1	few	TRBJ1-4	CAWSGAGGWYEKLFF	TGTGCCTGGAGTGGGGCAGGGGGCTGGTATGAAAAACTGTTTTTT
TRBV14	.	.	TRBJ2-3	CASSQVSGVSTDTQYF	TGTGCCAGCAGCCAAGTGAGCGGAGTTAGCACAGATACGCAGTATTTT
TRBV5-4	.	.	TRBJ1-1	CASRPGGDSVNTEAFF	TGTGCCAGCAGGCCCGGCGGTGATTCCGTGAACACTGAAGCTTTCTTT